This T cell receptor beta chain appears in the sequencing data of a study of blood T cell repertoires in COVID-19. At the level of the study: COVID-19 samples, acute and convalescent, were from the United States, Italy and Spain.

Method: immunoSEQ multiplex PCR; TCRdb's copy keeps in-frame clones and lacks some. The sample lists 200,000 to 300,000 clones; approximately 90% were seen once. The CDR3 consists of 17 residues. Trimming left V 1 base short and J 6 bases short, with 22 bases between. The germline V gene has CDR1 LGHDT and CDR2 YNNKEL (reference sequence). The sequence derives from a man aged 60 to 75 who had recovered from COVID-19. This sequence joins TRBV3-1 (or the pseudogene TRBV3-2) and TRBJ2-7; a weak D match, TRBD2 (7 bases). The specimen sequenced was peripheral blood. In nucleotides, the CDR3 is TGTGCCAGCAGCCAAGGTTTGCAGGGGTCTTGGGGGGGCGAGCAGTACTTC. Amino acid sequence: CASSQGLQGSWGGEQYF.